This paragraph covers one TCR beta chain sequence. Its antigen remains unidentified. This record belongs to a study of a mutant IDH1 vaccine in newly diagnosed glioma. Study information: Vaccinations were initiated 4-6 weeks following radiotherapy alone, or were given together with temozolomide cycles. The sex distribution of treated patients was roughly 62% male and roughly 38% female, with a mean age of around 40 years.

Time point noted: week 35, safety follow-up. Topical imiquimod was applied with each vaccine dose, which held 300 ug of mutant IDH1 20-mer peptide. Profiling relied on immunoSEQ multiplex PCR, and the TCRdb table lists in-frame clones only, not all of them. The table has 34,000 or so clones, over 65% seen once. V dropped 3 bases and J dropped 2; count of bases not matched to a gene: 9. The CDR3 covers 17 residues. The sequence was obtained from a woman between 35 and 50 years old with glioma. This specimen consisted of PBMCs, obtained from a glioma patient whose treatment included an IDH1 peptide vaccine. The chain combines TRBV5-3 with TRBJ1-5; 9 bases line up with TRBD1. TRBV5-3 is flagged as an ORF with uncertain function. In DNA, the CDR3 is TGTGCCAGAAGCTGGGGACAGGGTCGAGTAGGCAATCAGCCCCAGCATTTT. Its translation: CARSWGQGRVGNQPQHF.